The 16 T cell receptor beta chains listed next were all sequenced from one sample in a study of blood T cells in healthy people across ages (dated by TCRdb to between 2015 and 2017). To prepare the library, 5' RACE was applied. Data came from an Illumina HiSeq 2500. A second 7 to 11 cycle PCR used a sample-barcoded 5' primer and a J-beta primer mix. TCRdb applied fastp at Q25 and MiXCR to the public reads, then kept only in-frame beta chains. When rows share a CDR3 protein, they turn into one entry using the most common DNA and genes. For this sample the table gives 700,000 to 950,000 distinct CDR3 sequences, of which 58% were detected only once. The biggest ten clones account for roughly 22% of the sample. The specimen was blood. These receptors came from a man aged 25 to 40 in good health.

This clonotype was detected only once. The rearrangement links TRBV5-1 to TRBJ2-1, with D maybe TRBD2 (5 bases). V was trimmed by 4 bases and J by 8 bases, leaving 16 bases between them. Germline-derived CDR1 and CDR2 are SGHRS and YFSETQ. This CDR3 is 14 amino acids long. The CDR3 nucleotides are TGCGCCAGCAGCCCCGTCCCCCTTAGCGATGAGCAGTTCTTC. Translation gives CASSPVPLSDEQFF.

The CDR3 here is CASSHEGLGGYGYTF. CDR3 nucleotides: TGTGCCAGCAGCCACGAGGGGCTGGGAGGATATGGCTACACCTTC. The chain carries TRBV7-9 and TRBJ1-2; weak D call: TRBD1 (5 bases). The germline V gene encodes CDR1 SEHNR and CDR2 FQNEAQ (reference sequence). V lost 5 bases and J 5 bases, leaving 18 bases between the germline ends. The CDR3 sequence is 15 residues long.

This clonotype was seen more than once but under ten times. J is TRBJ2-7 and V is TRBV6-1; the match to TRBD1 covers 8 bases. V lost 5 bases, J lost 1 base, and 10 bases stayed unmatched. The CDR3 is made up of 16 amino acids. Looked up from germline, CDR1 is MNHNS and CDR2 is SASEGT. The DNA of the CDR3 is TGTGCCAGCAGTAGGACAGGGCCCCCCCGGTCCTACGAGCAGTACTTC. Its translation: CASSRTGPPRSYEQYF.

The rearrangement links TRBV6-5 to TRBJ1-2; 7 bases match TRBD1. The CDR3 has 17 residues. From germline, CDR1 is MNHEY and CDR2 SVGAGI. J lost 0 bases, V lost 4 bases, and 11 bases had no gene match. Here the CDR3 reads CASSFSYGTATNYGYTF. CDR3 DNA sequence: TGTGCCAGCAGTTTTTCATACGGGACAGCCACTAACTATGGCTACACCTTC.

This clonotype was seen many times. The rearrangement uses TRBV25-1 and TRBJ2-3, with no clear D. Germline loops: CDR1 MGHDK, CDR2 SYGVNS. This CDR3 has 15 amino acids. The V end was cut by 4 bases, the J end by 3 bases, with 14 bases between. CDR3 residues: CASSGGRVGTDTQYF. CDR3 bases: TGTGCCAGCAGTGGGGGTCGGGTTGGGACAGATACGCAGTATTTT.

The chain couples TRBV5-6 to TRBJ1-2; D is ambiguous. The CDR3 has 12 residues. Trimming shortened V by 0 bases and J by 6 bases, and 6 bases separated the two germline ends. Germline V lookup: CDR1 SGHDT, CDR2 YYEEEE. The CDR3 loop reads CASSLVQNGYTF. The CDR3 coding sequence is TGTGCCAGCAGCTTGGTGCAAAATGGCTACACCTTC.

This clonotype was seen ten or more times. This chain links TRBV6-2 or TRBV6-3 with TRBJ1-2, with D uncertain. The CDR3 is 14 amino acids. Germline lookup yields CDR1 MNHEY and CDR2 SVGEGT. V lost 5 bases, J lost 7 bases, and 17 bases lay in between. CDR3: CASSPRSDASGYTF. DNA for the CDR3: TGTGCCAGCAGTCCTAGATCCGACGCAAGTGGCTACACCTTC.

This clonotype has more than one count but fewer than ten. The chain employs TRBV12-3 or TRBV12-4 and TRBJ2-3, with no clear D. This CDR3 has 14 residues. The germline V and J ends were trimmed by 5 bases and 1 base, with 10 bases remaining between them. This CDR3 is CASSPEQRTDTQYF. The CDR3 DNA reads as TGTGCCAGCAGTCCCGAACAGCGCACAGATACGCAGTATTTT.

V is TRBV10-3 and J is TRBJ2-6; D remains ambiguous. Germline V gene data show CDR1 as ENHRY and CDR2 as SYGVKD. The CDR3 totals 15 residues. The germline V and J ends were trimmed by 6 bases and 2 bases, with 11 bases remaining between them. CDR3 DNA sequence: TGTGCCATCAGGTCAGGATCTCCTGGGGCCAACGTCCTGACTTTC. It codes for CAIRSGSPGANVLTF.

The gene calls are TRBV4-2 and TRBJ2-5; weak D call: TRBD2 (5 bases). The germline V and J ends were trimmed by 8 bases and 2 bases, with 15 bases remaining between them. The CDR3 is 14 residues long. CDR1 is LGHNA and CDR2 is YNFKEQ in the germline V gene. The CDR3 region is CASGSTAEQETQYF. The CDR3 coding sequence is TGTGCCAGCGGGAGTACGGCGGAGCAAGAGACCCAGTACTTC.

The chain carries TRBV28 and TRBJ2-1; 7 nucleotides match TRBD1. V was pared by 8 bases and J by 7 bases, with 14 bases of the junction left unmatched. Germline V gene data show CDR1 as MDHEN and CDR2 as SYDVKM. This CDR3 region has 15 residues. The CDR3 sequence is CASCARQGVRNEQFF. The DNA for the CDR3 is TGTGCCAGCTGTGCCCGACAGGGAGTGCGGAATGAGCAGTTCTTC. Full variable domain (outside the CDR3, taken from reference TRBV28 and TRBJ2-1): DVKVTQSSRYLVKRTGEKVFLECVQDMDHENMFWYRQDPGLGLRLIYFSYDVKMKEKGDIPEGYSVSREKKERFSLILESASTNQTSMYLCASCARQGVRNEQFFGPGTRLTVL.

Regarding this clonotype: Its ends do not fully match the called genes, so a read error is possible. V gene TRBV29-1 combines with J gene TRBJ2-7; D possibly corresponds to TRBD2 (6 bases). The CDR3 sequence is 13 residues long. Germline-derived CDR1 and CDR2 are SQVTM and ANQGSEA. This chain's CDR3 is CSASTRLGYEKYF. In DNA form, the CDR3 reads TGCAGCGCGTCGACTAGGCTAGGCTACGAGAAGTACTTC.

This chain joins TRBV15 and TRBJ2-3; D gene ambiguous. Trimming shortened V by 1 base and J by 2 bases, and 7 bases separated the two germline ends. The CDR3 is made up of 14 amino acids. CDR1 is LNHNV, CDR2 YYDKDF, per germline (reference sequence). The chain's CDR3 is CATSRGIFTDTQYF. Written as DNA, the CDR3 is TGTGCCACCAGCAGAGGGATATTCACAGATACGCAGTATTTT. Full variable domain (remainder filled in from reference TRBV15 and TRBJ2-3): DAMVIQNPRYQVTQFGKPVTLSCSQTLNHNVMYWYQQKSSQAPKLLFHYYDKDFNNEADTPDNFQSRRPNTSFCFLDIRSPGLGDTAMYLCATSRGIFTDTQYFGPGTRLTVL.

A few counts support this clonotype. The gene calls are TRBV7-9 and TRBJ1-4; D is uncertain. The V gene's germline CDR1 is SEHNR and CDR2 FQNEAQ (reference sequence). Trimming cost V 4 bases and J 8 bases, with 23 bases left between them. The CDR3 length is 17 residues. The CDR3 here is CASSSPLVSWEIEKLFF. The CDR3 nucleotides are TGTGCCAGCAGCTCTCCACTGGTCAGTTGGGAGATCGAAAAACTGTTTTTT.

This chain connects TRBV13 to TRBJ1-1; D unclear. The CDR3 is 15 amino acids. Germline V gene data show CDR1 as PRHDT and CDR2 as FYEKMQ (reference sequence). With 3 bases removed from V and 0 bases from J, the gap between germline ends came to 11 bases. The chain's CDR3 is CASSFIQSMNTEAFF. The CDR3, as DNA: TGTGCCAGCAGCTTCATCCAGTCTATGAACACTGAAGCTTTCTTT.

The chain recombines TRBV20-1 with TRBJ1-5, with D uncertain. This CDR3 contains 13 residues. CDR1 and CDR2 (germline): DFQATT, SNEGSKA (reference sequence). The germline V and J ends were trimmed by 1 base and 6 bases, with 10 bases remaining between them. DNA of the CDR3: TGCAGTGCTAGAGGGTTGGGTCTTCAGCCCCAGCATTTT. It specifies CSARGLGLQPQHF.